This T cell receptor beta chain came from a study of cytomegalovirus exposure and HLA in healthy donors. Study as a whole: Most genotyped donors, around 78% of about 430, had Caucasian-associated genetic ancestry.

Both 60 Vbeta primers and 13 Jbeta primers went into the PCR. Data came from immunoSEQ multiplex PCR; TCRdb stores just in-frame clones and leaves some out. The sample contains 120,000 to 150,000 clones, around 85% of which appear only once. With 0 bases removed from V and 3 bases from J, the gap between germline ends came to 13 bases. CDR3 length: 16 amino acids. Germline V CDR1 and CDR2: LGHNA, YSLEER. Whole-study findings and limits: According to an earlier analysis, most TCR beta V segments yielded productive rearrangements about 87% or about 30% of the time.

To note about this clone: The antigen is undetermined.

The receptor's source is a woman aged 50 to 60 in good health and CMV-seropositive. Sequenced material: PBMCs. This chain connects TRBV4-3 to TRBJ2-3; weak D call: TRBD1 (7 bases). Here the CDR3 DNA reads TGCGCCAGCAGCCAAGATATCCAGGGGGGAACAGATACGCAGTATTTT. Translating it yields CASSQDIQGGTDTQYF.